The entry below gives a single T cell receptor (beta chain) sequence along with its context. Its antigen remains undetermined. The record has no base qualities; no much larger clone is one base away. The data are from a study of CD8 T cells in Susac syndrome (dated by TCRdb to the late 2010s). Regarding the study in general: Whether CD8+ T cell activation and differentiation in Susac syndrome was antigen driven was tested using repertoire sequencing. CD8+ T cell repertoire clonality was compared between about a dozen healthy donors, about 14 Susac syndrome patients and approximately 16 multiple sclerosis patients. Summary of the overall study and its limitations: The number of individuals in the TCR sequencing and HLA analysis was acknowledged as relatively small.

RNA was extracted with the RNeasy kit and about 0.5 to 1 ug was reverse transcribed using random hexamers. The immunoSEQ multiplex PCR assay, which covers 54 Vbeta and 13 Jbeta segments, was used to amplify TCR beta CDR3 regions. PCR amplification bias was corrected by using a synthetic template baseline for primer optimization and computational correction. Regarding the original processing steps: Reads were assigned to V, D and J genes according to IMGT and analyzed in immunoSEQ Analyzer, with only productive sequences retained. To calculate clonality, Shannon entropy was normalized by log2 of the number of productive unique sequences and then subtracted from one. For each patient and control, public and private clones were evaluated within the 100 most prevalent clones. A clone was defined as Susac-specific if it was absent from the healthy and MS cohorts, from some 1,100 published viral clones and from other ImmuneACCESS disease sequences. TCRdb reworked the public reads: Q25 trimming with fastp, MiXCR clone assembly, productive beta chains retained. Rows are combined by CDR3 protein, so each entry shows the most common genes and DNA. These V and J calls are TCRdb output, not the study's own analysis. This sample comprises about 120,000 distinct CDR3 sequences, roughly 90% of them detected only once. The leading ten clones occupy approximately 0.12% of the sample.

Peripheral blood CD8+ and CD4+ T cells from healthy donors, Susac syndrome patients and multiple sclerosis patients were profiled by high-throughput TCR beta sequencing. The healthy donors served as controls matched for age and sex. Bulk CD8+ and CD4+ T cells were purified by magnetic negative isolation, whereas CD8+ TEMRA cells were enriched by FACS. Blood was drawn into EDTA tubes, processed within 24 hours, and PBMCs were isolated by density gradient centrifugation. PBMCs intended for TCR sequencing were cryopreserved in liquid nitrogen and thawed later in a water bath at 37 degrees C. Purity of sorted or isolated CD4+, CD8+ and CD8+ TEMRA cells was at least 90%. Looking up the germline V gene yields CDR1 MGHRA and CDR2 YSYEKL. V is shortened by 1 base, J by 9 bases, and the region joining them spans 13 bases. From its cysteine to its phenylalanine, the CDR3 spans 13 amino acids. The read is trimmed to its CDR3 DNA, 39 bases read in frame from base 1.

The V and J segments used are TRBV4-1 and TRBJ2-7, with the D segment identity uncertain. The material sequenced was CD8+ T cells from PBMCs. This receptor was obtained from a human donor in good health. Here is the DNA: TGCGCCAGCAGCCAAGCTCCCCCCCGAGGGCAGTACTTC. Its translation reads: CASSQAPPRGQYF.